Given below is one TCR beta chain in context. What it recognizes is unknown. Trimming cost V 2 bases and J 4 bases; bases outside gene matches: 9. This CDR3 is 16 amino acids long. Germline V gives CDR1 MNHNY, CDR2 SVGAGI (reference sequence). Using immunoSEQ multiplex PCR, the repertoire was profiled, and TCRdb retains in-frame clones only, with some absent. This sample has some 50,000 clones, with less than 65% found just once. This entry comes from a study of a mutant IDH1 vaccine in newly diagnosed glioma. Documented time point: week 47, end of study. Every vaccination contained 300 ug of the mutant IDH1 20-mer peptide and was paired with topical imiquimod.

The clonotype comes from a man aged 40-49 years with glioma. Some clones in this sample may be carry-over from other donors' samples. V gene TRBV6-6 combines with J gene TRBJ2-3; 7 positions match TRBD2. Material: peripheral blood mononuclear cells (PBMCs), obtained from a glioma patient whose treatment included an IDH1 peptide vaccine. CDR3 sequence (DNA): TGTGCCAGCAGTTACAGTGGAAGCGGGGCGTCAGATACGCAGTATTTT. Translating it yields CASSYSGSGASDTQYF.